The 16 T cell receptor beta chains reported below all come from one sample, sequenced in a study of control samples from healthy donors and cancer patients. The table came from immunoSEQ multiplex PCR; TCRdb's copy has only in-frame clones and leaves some out. This sample has more than 150,000 clones, with approximately 93% found just once. The sample comprised blood. Receptors originate from a man aged 50 to 59 in good health.

The rearrangement uses TRBV20-1 and TRBJ2-1; D uncertain. V dropped 3 bases and J dropped 7 bases, with 7 bases sitting between them. The V gene's germline CDR1 is DFQATT and CDR2 SNEGSKA (reference sequence). The CDR3 runs 11 residues. CDR3 in amino acids: CSASLENEQFF. CDR3 DNA: TGCAGTGCTAGTTTAGAGAATGAGCAGTTCTTC.

This clone was counted between two and nine times. V usage is TRBV5-5 and J usage is TRBJ1-4; 9 bases align to TRBD1. The germline V gene has CDR1 SGHKS and CDR2 YYEKEE (reference sequence). Losses at the gene ends were 3 bases for V and 5 bases for J; bases not matched to a gene: 8. The CDR3 loop spans 16 amino acids. Here the CDR3 DNA reads TGTGCCAGCAGCTCCACAACCGGGACAGGGAATGAAAAACTGTTTTTT. Amino acids: CASSSTTGTGNEKLFF. The whole variable domain, filled in from reference TRBV5-5 and TRBJ1-4, reads DAGVTQSPTHLIKTRGQQVTLRCSPISGHKSVSWYQQVLGQGPQFIFQYYEKEERGRGNFPDRFSARQFPNYSSELNVNALLLGDSALYLCASSSTTGTGNEKLFFGSGTQLSVL.

V is TRBV5-1 and J is TRBJ2-7; 9 bases line up with TRBD2. The CDR3 totals 14 residues. Per the germline V gene, CDR1 is SGHRS and CDR2 is YFSETQ. V lost 0 bases, J lost 4 bases, and 2 bases stayed unmatched. The CDR3 bases are TGCGCCAGCAGCTTGGGTAGCGGGAGTTACGAGCAGTACTTC. Translated, it gives CASSLGSGSYEQYF. Drawing the rest from reference TRBV5-1 and TRBJ2-7, the complete variable domain is KAGVTQTPRYLIKTRGQQVTLSCSPISGHRSVSWYQQTPGQGLQFLFEYFSETQRNKGNFPGRFSGRQFSNSRSEMNVSTLELGDSALYLCASSLGSGSYEQYFGPGTRLTVT.

This clone is a singleton in its sample. The V call is TRBV7-3, the J call TRBJ1-1; no firm D call. V shed 2 bases and J shed 5 bases, with 9 bases lying between them. CDR3 length equals 13 residues. The germline V gene has CDR1 SGHTA and CDR2 FQGTGA. CDR3 coding DNA: TGTGCCAGCAGCTTACTGGGAGGTACTGAAGCTTTCTTT. As protein: CASSLLGGTEAFF.

The DNA of the CDR3 is TGCGCCAGCAGCTTGAGCTGGGGGCGAACCGGGGAGCTGTTTTTT. Translated, it gives CASSLSWGRTGELFF. The chain is built from TRBV5-1 and TRBJ2-2; weak D call: TRBD1 (6 bases). The CDR3 runs to 15 residues. Trimming removed 1 base from V and 5 bases from J, with 12 bases in between. Germline V lookup: CDR1 SGHRS, CDR2 YFSETQ.

The chain carries TRBV27 and TRBJ2-1; 7 bases align to TRBD2. Trimming removed 6 bases from V and 3 bases from J; junction bases left unmatched: 11. The CDR3 extends over 16 amino acids. Looked up from germline, CDR1 is MNHEY and CDR2 is SMNVEV (reference sequence). CDR3 protein: CASSYEGRGSYNEQFF. In DNA form, the CDR3 reads TGTGCCAGCAGCTACGAAGGGAGGGGTAGCTACAATGAGCAGTTCTTC.

The chain's CDR3 is CATSRDGGRVNQPQHF. CDR3 nucleotide sequence: TGTGCCACCAGCAGAGATGGGGGTAGGGTAAATCAGCCCCAGCATTTT. V and J are TRBV15 and TRBJ1-5; D is possibly TRBD1 (5 bases). Germline V gives CDR1 LNHNV, CDR2 YYDKDF (reference sequence). The length of the CDR3 is 16 residues. Trimming cost V 0 bases and J 4 bases, with 13 bases left between them.

V usage is TRBV19 and J usage is TRBJ2-1; 8 bases agree with TRBD2. Germline CDR1 is LNHDA and CDR2 is SQIVND (reference sequence). This CDR3 has 15 residues. V shed 5 bases, J shed 4 bases, and the junction held 7 bases outside the gene matches. CDR3 sequence reads: CASSGRLALYNEQFF. The CDR3 nucleotides are TGTGCCAGTAGTGGACGACTAGCGTTGTACAATGAGCAGTTCTTC.

This sequence joins TRBV25-1 and TRBJ1-2; TRBD1 aligns across 9 bases. The germline gives CDR1 MGHDK, CDR2 SYGVNS. V dropped 4 bases and J dropped 8; count of bases not matched to a gene: 2. The length of the CDR3 is 12 residues. The chain's CDR3 is CASSGQGGGYTF. The CDR3 DNA follows: TGTGCCAGCAGTGGACAGGGGGGCGGCTACACCTTC.

The gene calls are TRBV5-1 and TRBJ2-7; D is perhaps TRBD1 (6 bases). V lost 4 bases and J 1 base, leaving 12 bases between the germline ends. The CDR3 length is 14 residues. CDR1 is SGHRS and CDR2 is YFSETQ in the germline V gene. The CDR3 bases are TGCGCCAGCAGCCCCCGGGACACATCCTACGAGCAGTACTTC. Translating gives CASSPRDTSYEQYF.

The chain is built from TRBV3-1 (or the pseudogene TRBV3-2) and TRBJ2-1, with D maybe TRBD2 (7 bases). The CDR3 is made up of 16 amino acids. Trimming removed 1 base from V and 6 bases from J, with 16 bases in between. Germline V gives CDR1 LGHDT, CDR2 YNNKEL (reference sequence). The chain's CDR3 is CASSQGGLVRGNEQFF. The CDR3 DNA reads TGTGCCAGCAGCCAAGGTGGACTAGTCAGGGGCAATGAGCAGTTCTTC.

The V call is TRBV29-1, the J call TRBJ2-5; D is uncertain. V gave up 4 bases and J gave up 10 bases, with 16 bases separating them. Germline V lookup: CDR1 SQVTM, CDR2 ANQGSEA. This CDR3 region has 12 residues. The DNA for the CDR3 is TGCAGCGTTGGTGACCGGGTCGGGCTCCAGTACTTC. Protein product: CSVGDRVGLQYF.

The genes are TRBV11-2 and TRBJ2-1, with 7 bases aligning to TRBD1. This CDR3 contains 14 residues. V was clipped by 6 bases and J by 5 bases; unmatched bases: 7. CDR1 is SGHAT, CDR2 FQNNGV, per germline. The CDR3, as DNA: TGTGCCAGCAGTCGTACTACAGGGGACAATGAGCAGTTCTTC. Protein product: CASSRTTGDNEQFF.

This clone was seen a handful of times. V usage is TRBV9 and J usage is TRBJ2-1; 11 positions agree with TRBD2. V trimming: 3 bases; J trimming: 3 bases; junction bases outside the gene matches: 5. Per the germline V gene, CDR1 is SGDLS and CDR2 is YYNGEE. The CDR3 covers 16 residues. CDR3 amino acids: CASSAGLAVRYNEQFF. In nucleotides, the CDR3 is TGTGCCAGCAGCGCGGGACTAGCGGTTCGCTACAATGAGCAGTTCTTC.

This clone was observed once. This chain links TRBV6-6 with TRBJ1-2; 7 nucleotides match TRBD1. Germline assignment: CDR1 MNHNY and CDR2 SVGAGI (reference sequence). The CDR3 totals 13 residues. Germline trimming cut 6 bases from V and 5 bases from J; bases unmatched to any gene: 6. DNA of the CDR3: TGTGCCAGCAGCCGGGACAGAGCTTATGGCTACACCTTC. Amino acid sequence: CASSRDRAYGYTF.

J is TRBJ2-1 and V is TRBV4-2, with D unresolved. V was cut by 3 bases and J by 9 bases, with 12 bases left in between. The CDR3 sequence is 13 residues long. Germline assignment: CDR1 LGHNA and CDR2 YNFKEQ. CDR3 bases: TGTGCCAGCAGCCAGCCACCCACCGGTGAGCAGTTCTTC. Translating it yields CASSQPPTGEQFF.